This is a list of T cell receptor beta chains from one sample in a study of blood T cell repertoires in COVID-19. Method: immunoSEQ multiplex PCR; TCRdb's copy keeps in-frame clones and lacks some. The sample lists roughly 500,000 clones, roughly 89% occurring once. Source material: peripheral blood. The receptors come from a man younger than 30 with COVID-19, enrolled during active disease. Both conserved end residues are part of each CDR3. D genes are given only for firm matches. The size of a clone is reported for some rows only, either as once, few or many, or as a class for expanded clones.

clone size | D gene | J gene | V gene | CDR3 DNA | CDR3 protein
. | TRBD2 | TRBJ2-4 | TRBV6-5 | TGTGCCAGCACCGAACCGGGACTAGGCCACTTATGG | CASTEPGLGHLW
. | . | TRBJ2-1 | TRBV7-3 | TGTGCCAGCAGCTTAGCTATGTCCCAGGATAATGAGCAGTTCTTC | CASSLAMSQDNEQFF
. | . | TRBJ2-7 | TRBV4-1 | TGCGCCAGCAGTCGTTCACTTACCCACGAGCAGTACTTC | CASSRSLTHEQYF
. | TRBD1 | TRBJ1-6 | TRBV7-3 | TGTGCCAGCAGCTCCTCCGGGACAGGGATCGGATCACCCCTCCACTTT | CASSSSGTGIGSPLHF
. | TRBD1 | TRBJ1-1 | TRBV7-2 | TGTGCCAGCGTCCTGGACAGGGGTTATACTGAAGCTTTCTTT | CASVLDRGYTEAFF
. | TRBD1 | TRBJ2-7 | TRBV2 | TGTGCCAGCACCGGACAGGGGGACCACGAGCAGTACTTC | CASTGQGDHEQYF
. | . | TRBJ1-2 | TRBV7-2 | TGTGCCAGCAGCTCCCCGGGTCGATATGGCTACACCTTC | CASSSPGRYGYTF
. | . | TRBJ1-1 | TRBV2 | TGTGCCAGCAGTGATTGGGGCAGCACACTTGAAGCTTTCTTT | CASSDWGSTLEAFF
. | TRBD2 | TRBJ2-1 | TRBV19 | TGTGCCAGTAGTGGAACCGGGACTAGTTGGGGGGTCTTC | CASSGTGTSWGVF
few | . | TRBJ2-5 | TRBV5-5 | TGTGCCAGCAGCTTTCAATCTAGTAGAGAGACCCAGTACTTC | CASSFQSSRETQYF
few | . | TRBJ2-1 | TRBV6-6 | TGTGCCAGCGGAGACAATGAGCAGTTCTTC | CASGDNEQFF
. | . | TRBJ1-5 | TRBV27 | TGTGCCAGCAGCACCCGGCCCGGAGGGCAGCCCCAGCATTTT | CASSTRPGGQPQHF
. | . | TRBJ2-2 | TRBV19 | TGTGCCAGTAGTATAGGTTTGCGGGACGGGGAGCTGTTTTTT | CASSIGLRDGELFF
. | TRBD2 | TRBJ2-3 | TRBV5-4 | TGTGCCAGCAGCCACGGGACTAGCGGGAGGATGGATACGCAGTATTTT | CASSHGTSGRMDTQYF
. | TRBD2 | TRBJ2-1 | TRBV11-3 | TGTGCCAGCAGCCCCGGGACTAGCGGGGGGAATGAGCAGTTCTTC | CASSPGTSGGNEQFF
. | . | TRBJ1-1 | TRBV7-3 | TGTGCCAGCAGCCGGGGGTCCAACACTGAAGCTTTCTTT | CASSRGSNTEAFF
. | TRBD1 | TRBJ1-5 | TRBV2 | TGTGCCAGCAGTGAAAGGACAGGGGGGAGTCAGCCCCAGCATTTT | CASSERTGGSQPQHF
. | . | TRBJ2-3 | TRBV12-3/TRBV12-4 | TGTGCCAGCAGTCCAGGTTCAGATACGCAGTATTTT | CASSPGSDTQYF
. | . | TRBJ1-2 | TRBV12-3/TRBV12-4 | TGTGCCAGCAGTTTTTCAGGGTTGGTTGGCTACACCTTC | CASSFSGLVGYTF
. | TRBD1 | TRBJ2-7 | TRBV20-1 | TGCAGTGCTAGTGAGATGGACAGGGGCTTCTACGAGCAGTACTTC | CSASEMDRGFYEQYF
. | TRBD2 | TRBJ2-2 | TRBV6-1 | TGTGCCAGCAGTGTACTAGCGGGGGCGCTGACCGGGGAGCTGTTTTTT | CASSVLAGALTGELFF
. | . | TRBJ1-3 | TRBV6-5 | TGTGCCAGCACTGGGACTGCTGGAAACACCATATATTTT | CASTGTAGNTIYF
. | TRBD2 | TRBJ2-7 | TRBV5-1 | TGCGCCAGCAGCTTCGGGACTAGTGTTTCCTACGAGCAGTACTTC | CASSFGTSVSYEQYF
. | . | TRBJ2-7 | TRBV19 | TGTGCCAGTAGTCGTCAAAGCGGAGGCTCCTACGAGCAGTACTTC | CASSRQSGGSYEQYF
. | TRBD1 | TRBJ2-1 | TRBV27 | TGTGCCAGCAGCGACAGGGCGTCCTACAATGAGCAGTTCTTC | CASSDRASYNEQFF
. | . | TRBJ2-2 | TRBV4-1 | TGCGCCAGCGAACCAGGATCAGGGATTAGCGGGGAGCTGTTTTTT | CASEPGSGISGELFF
. | . | TRBJ2-1 | TRBV19 | TGTGCCAGTAGTATGGACTTCAATGAGCAGTTCTTC | CASSMDFNEQFF
once | TRBD2 | TRBJ2-1 | TRBV5-4 | TGTGCCAGCAGCCTGGCCGTTGCTAGCGGGCGGACAAATGAGCAGTTCTTC | CASSLAVASGRTNEQFF
. | . | TRBJ2-6 | TRBV5-6 | TGTGCCAGCAGCTTGGTGGGGTGGGGCAGTTCCTCTGGGGCCAACGTCCTGACTTTC | CASSLVGWGSSSGANVLTF
. | . | TRBJ1-4 | TRBV19 | TGTGCCAGTAGTATATCCGTGCGGGAAATTAATGAAAAACTGTTTTTT | CASSISVREINEKLFF
. | . | TRBJ1-2 | TRBV9 | TGTGCCAGCAGCCCGGGACATAATGGCTACACCTTC | CASSPGHNGYTF
. | TRBD1 | TRBJ1-2 | TRBV18 | TGTGCCAGCTCCGCTCGGAGGGACAGGGCTGATGGCTACACCTTC | CASSARRDRADGYTF
. | . | TRBJ1-1 | TRBV5-6 | TGTGCCAGCAGCTTTACAAACACTGAAGCTTTCTTT | CASSFTNTEAFF
. | . | TRBJ2-1 | TRBV28 | TGTGCCAGCAGTTCCCCCGCTAGCAACGGGGGTAATGAGCAGTTCTTC | CASSSPASNGGNEQFF